This T cell receptor beta chain emerged from a study of T cell therapy after organ transplantation. Study-level information: T cells were expanded 2 to 3 weeks with 30 CMV class I/II epitopes. Patients received up to 6 T cell doses every 2 weeks. CMV-specific T cells, median 1.92 x 10^8, were given as 2 to 6 intravenous infusions.

Some clones are missing from TCRdb's copy, which holds only in-frame ones; the method was immunoSEQ multiplex PCR. The repertoire consists of tens of thousands of clones, with around 93% occurring once and the leading ten covering around 3.2%. This CDR3 contains 18 residues. Trimming cost V 1 base and J 6 bases; bases outside gene matches: 11. Germline CDR1 SGHVS, CDR2 FNYEAQ. Worth noting for this clone: Antigen unknown.

Here the sequenced sample was CD8+ T cells from blood, taken before autologous CMV-specific T cell therapy. The chain is built from TRBV7-6 and TRBJ2-4, with 11 bases identical to TRBD1. The source is a human patient who had received a solid organ transplant and had CMV disease. CDR3 region: CASSLEGQGVEGRNIQYF. CDR3 bases: TGTGCCAGCAGCTTAGAGGGACAGGGGGTTGAAGGGAGAAACATTCAGTACTTC.